Sequencing of this T cell receptor (beta chain) was carried out in a study of blood T cell repertoires in COVID-19. Allocation to cohorts depended on clinical history reported by the participants. Data came from immunoSEQ multiplex PCR; TCRdb stores just in-frame clones and leaves some out. Among a few hundred thousand clones listed, 80% to 90% were seen once. Unmatched junction bases numbered 12, after V lost 5 bases and J lost 9 bases. The CDR3 spans 14 residues. CDR1 is SGHAT and CDR2 is FQNNGV in the germline V gene. Sequenced material: PBMCs or T cells enriched from blood (not recorded which). The sequence was collected from a woman aged 50 to 60 who had recovered from COVID-19. The chain is built from TRBV11-2 and TRBJ2-5; 7 nucleotides agree with TRBD2. CDR3 in amino acids: CASSPPARRGAQYF. DNA for the CDR3: TGTGCCAGCAGCCCCCCAGCCCGACGGGGGGCCCAGTACTTC.